This TCR beta chain was identified in a study of technical replicates of blood from four donors. The CDR3 loop spans 16 amino acids. Germline lookup yields CDR1 GTSNPN and CDR2 SVGIG (reference sequence). V lost 3 bases, J lost 11 bases, and 25 bases lay in between. Only in-frame clones appear in the TCRdb table, and some are missing; sequencing was by immunoSEQ multiplex PCR. The sample lists under 70,000 clones, roughly 84% seen once, with roughly 5.8% in the top ten. The TCR sequence derives from a human donor in good health. Some clones in this sample may be carry-over from other donors' samples. The chain combines TRBV30 with TRBJ1-4; D not resolved. Sequencing was carried out using PBMCs. CDR3 DNA: TGTGCCTGGAGGGCCCCGCCCATGAGGAATGTAGAGAAACTGTTTTTT. It is translated as CAWRAPPMRNVEKLFF.